Described below is a single TCR beta chain sequence and its context. Its antigen is still unknown. The input lacks base qualities; no much larger clone sits a single base away. The data originate from a study of tumor-infiltrating lymphocytes in oesophageal squamous cell carcinoma (dated by TCRdb to about 2016). Via the germline V gene, CDR1 is SGHTA and CDR2 FQGTGA. The CDR3 numbers 16 residues from cysteine through phenylalanine. Only the CDR3 part of the read is kept: 48 bases, read in frame from the first base. Trimming removed 1 base from V and 2 bases from J; the gene matches leave 4 bases unexplained. Library creation used PCR. Sequencing instrument: Illumina HiSeq 2000. TCRdb reworked the public reads: Q25 trimming with fastp, MiXCR clone assembly, productive beta chains retained. A single entry per CDR3 protein holds the most common genes and DNA from its merged rows. Present in this sample are almost 20,000 distinct CDR3 sequences, roughly 40% of which were seen just once. Roughly two fifths of the sample is taken by the ten largest.

Sequencing was carried out using esophageal tumor tissue. The receptor was isolated from a male donor with esophageal squamous cell carcinoma. This sequence uses TRBV7-3 and TRBJ2-3; 9 central bases correspond to TRBD1. The CDR3 reads CASSLNWDRATDTQYF. The DNA sequence is as follows: TGTGCCAGCAGCTTAAACTGGGACAGGGCCACAGATACGCAGTATTTT. Reference TRBV7-3 and TRBJ2-3 genes cover what lies past the CDR3, so the full variable domain is GAGVSQTPSNKVTEKGKYVELRCDPISGHTALYWYRQSLGQGPEFLIYFQGTGAADDSGLPNDRFFAVRPEGSVSTLKIQRTERGDSAVYLCASSLNWDRATDTQYFGPGTRLTVL.